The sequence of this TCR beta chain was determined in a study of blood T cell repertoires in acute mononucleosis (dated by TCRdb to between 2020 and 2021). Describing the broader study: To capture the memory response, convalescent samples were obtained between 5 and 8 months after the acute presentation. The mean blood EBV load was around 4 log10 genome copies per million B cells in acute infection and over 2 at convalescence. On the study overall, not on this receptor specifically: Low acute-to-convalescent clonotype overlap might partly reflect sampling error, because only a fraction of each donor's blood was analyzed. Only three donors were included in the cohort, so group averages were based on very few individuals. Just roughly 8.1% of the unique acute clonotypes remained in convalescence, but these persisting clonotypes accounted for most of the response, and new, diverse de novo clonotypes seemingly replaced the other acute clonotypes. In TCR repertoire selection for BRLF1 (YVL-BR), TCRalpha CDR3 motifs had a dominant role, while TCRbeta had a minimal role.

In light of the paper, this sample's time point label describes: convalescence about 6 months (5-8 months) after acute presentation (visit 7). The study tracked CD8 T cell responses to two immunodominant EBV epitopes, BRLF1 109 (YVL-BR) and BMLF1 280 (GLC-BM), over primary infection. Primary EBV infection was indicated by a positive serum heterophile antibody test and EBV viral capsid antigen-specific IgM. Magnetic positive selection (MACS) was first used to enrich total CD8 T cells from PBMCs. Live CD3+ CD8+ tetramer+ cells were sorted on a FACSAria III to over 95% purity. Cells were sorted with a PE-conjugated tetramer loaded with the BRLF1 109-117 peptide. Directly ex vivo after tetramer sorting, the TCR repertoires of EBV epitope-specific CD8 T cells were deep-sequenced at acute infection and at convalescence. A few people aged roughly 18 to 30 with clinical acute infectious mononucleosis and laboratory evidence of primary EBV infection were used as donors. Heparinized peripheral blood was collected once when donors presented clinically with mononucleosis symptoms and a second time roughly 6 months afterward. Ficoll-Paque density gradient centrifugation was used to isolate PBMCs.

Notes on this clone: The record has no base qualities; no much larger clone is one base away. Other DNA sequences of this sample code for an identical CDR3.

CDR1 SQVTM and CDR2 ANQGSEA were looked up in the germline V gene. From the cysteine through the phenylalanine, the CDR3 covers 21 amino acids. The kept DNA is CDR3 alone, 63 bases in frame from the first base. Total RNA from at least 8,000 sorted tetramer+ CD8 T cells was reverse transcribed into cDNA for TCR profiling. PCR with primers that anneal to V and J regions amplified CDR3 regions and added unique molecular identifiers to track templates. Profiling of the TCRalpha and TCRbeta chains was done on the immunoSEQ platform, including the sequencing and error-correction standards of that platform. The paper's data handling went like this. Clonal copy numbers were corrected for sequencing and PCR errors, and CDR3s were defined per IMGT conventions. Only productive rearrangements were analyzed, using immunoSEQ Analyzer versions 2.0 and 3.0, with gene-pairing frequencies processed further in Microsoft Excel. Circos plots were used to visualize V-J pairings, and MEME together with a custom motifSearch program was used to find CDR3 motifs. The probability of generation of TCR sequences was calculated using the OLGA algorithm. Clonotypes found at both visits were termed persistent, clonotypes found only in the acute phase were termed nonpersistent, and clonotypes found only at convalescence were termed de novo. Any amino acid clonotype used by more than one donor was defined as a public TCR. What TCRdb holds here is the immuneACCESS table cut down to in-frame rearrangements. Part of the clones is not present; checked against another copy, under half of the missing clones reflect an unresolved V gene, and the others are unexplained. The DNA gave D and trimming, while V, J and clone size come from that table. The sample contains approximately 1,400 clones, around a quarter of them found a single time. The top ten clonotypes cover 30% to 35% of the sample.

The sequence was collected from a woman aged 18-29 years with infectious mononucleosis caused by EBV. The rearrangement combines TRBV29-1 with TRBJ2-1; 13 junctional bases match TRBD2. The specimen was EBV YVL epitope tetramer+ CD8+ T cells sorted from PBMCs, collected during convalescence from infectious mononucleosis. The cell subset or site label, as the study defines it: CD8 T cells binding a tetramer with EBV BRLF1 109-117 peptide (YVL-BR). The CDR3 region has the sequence CIVGGTGSGTSGAYSYNEQFF. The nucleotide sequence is TGCATCGTAGGAGGGACAGGGTCCGGGACTAGCGGGGCTTACTCCTACAATGAGCAGTTCTTC.